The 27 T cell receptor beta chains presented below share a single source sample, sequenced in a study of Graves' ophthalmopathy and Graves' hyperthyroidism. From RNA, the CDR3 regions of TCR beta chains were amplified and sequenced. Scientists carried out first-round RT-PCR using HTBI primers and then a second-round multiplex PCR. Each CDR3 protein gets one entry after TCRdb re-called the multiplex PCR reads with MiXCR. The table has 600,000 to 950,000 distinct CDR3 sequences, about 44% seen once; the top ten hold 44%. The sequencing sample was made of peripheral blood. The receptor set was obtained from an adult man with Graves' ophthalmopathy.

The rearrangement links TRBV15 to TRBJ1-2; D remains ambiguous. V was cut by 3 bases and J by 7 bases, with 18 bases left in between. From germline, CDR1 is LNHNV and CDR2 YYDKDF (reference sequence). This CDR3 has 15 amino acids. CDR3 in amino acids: CATSSVSVRESGYTF. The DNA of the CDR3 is TGTGCCACCAGCAGTGTGAGCGTTAGGGAGTCTGGCTACACCTTC.

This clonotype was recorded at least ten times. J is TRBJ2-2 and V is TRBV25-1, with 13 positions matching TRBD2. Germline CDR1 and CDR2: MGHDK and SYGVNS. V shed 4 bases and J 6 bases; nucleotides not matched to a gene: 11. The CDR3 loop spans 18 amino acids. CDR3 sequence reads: CASSALAGGPVTPGELFF. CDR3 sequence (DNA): TGTGCCAGCAGTGCACTAGCGGGAGGGCCCGTAACCCCCGGGGAGCTGTTTTTT.

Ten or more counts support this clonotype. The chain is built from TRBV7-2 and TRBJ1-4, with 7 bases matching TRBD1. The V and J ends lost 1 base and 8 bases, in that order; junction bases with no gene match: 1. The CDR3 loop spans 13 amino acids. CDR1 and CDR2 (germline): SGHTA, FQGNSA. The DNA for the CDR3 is TGTGCCAGCAGCTTAGTACAGGGGGAAAAACTGTTTTTT. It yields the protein CASSLVQGEKLFF.

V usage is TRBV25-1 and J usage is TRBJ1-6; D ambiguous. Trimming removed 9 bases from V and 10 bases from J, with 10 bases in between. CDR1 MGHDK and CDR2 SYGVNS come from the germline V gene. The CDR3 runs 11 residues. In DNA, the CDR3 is TGTGCCAGTTTCAGCGGGTCACCCCTCCACTTT. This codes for CASFSGSPLHF.

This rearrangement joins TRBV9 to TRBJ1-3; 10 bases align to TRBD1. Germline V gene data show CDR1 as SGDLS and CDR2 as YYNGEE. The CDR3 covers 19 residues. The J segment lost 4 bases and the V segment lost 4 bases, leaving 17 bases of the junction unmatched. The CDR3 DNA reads TGTGCCAGCAGCACCCCTCTATATCCTGACAGGGGGCAAGGAAACACCATATATTTT. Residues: CASSTPLYPDRGQGNTIYF.

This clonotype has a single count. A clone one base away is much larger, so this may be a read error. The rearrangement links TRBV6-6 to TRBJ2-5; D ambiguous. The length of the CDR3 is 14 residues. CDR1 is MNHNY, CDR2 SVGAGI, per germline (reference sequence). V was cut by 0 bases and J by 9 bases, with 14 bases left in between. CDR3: CASSYSATVVAQYF. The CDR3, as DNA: TGTGCCAGCAGTTACTCGGCCACAGTAGTGGCCCAGTACTTC.

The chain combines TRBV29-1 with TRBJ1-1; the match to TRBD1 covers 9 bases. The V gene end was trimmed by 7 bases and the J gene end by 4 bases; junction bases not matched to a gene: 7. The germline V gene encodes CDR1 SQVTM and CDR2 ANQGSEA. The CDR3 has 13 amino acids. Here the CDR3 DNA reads TGCAGCGGGAGACAGGGGGGCGGCACTGAAGCTTTCTTT. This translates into CSGRQGGGTEAFF.

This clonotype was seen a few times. In DNA form, the CDR3 reads TGTGCCAGCAGTTACGGGGGTGAAAAACTGTTTTTT. This translates into CASSYGGEKLFF. V usage is TRBV12-3 or TRBV12-4 and J usage is TRBJ1-4, with a possible D match to TRBD1 (5 bases). Trimming stripped 4 bases from V and 7 bases from J, with 7 bases between. The CDR3 has 12 residues.

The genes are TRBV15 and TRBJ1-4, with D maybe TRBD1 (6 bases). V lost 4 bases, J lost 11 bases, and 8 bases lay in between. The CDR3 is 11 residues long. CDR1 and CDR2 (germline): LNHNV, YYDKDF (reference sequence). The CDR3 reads CATSTGEKLFF. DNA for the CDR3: TGTGCCACCAGCACAGGGGAGAAACTGTTTTTT.

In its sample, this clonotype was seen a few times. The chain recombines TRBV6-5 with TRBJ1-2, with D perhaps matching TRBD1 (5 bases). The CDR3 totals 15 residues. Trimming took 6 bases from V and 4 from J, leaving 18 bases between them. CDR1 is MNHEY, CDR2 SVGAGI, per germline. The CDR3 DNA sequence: TGTGCCAGCAGACCTTGGGACCTCCTTACCTATGGCTACACCTTC. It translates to CASRPWDLLTYGYTF.

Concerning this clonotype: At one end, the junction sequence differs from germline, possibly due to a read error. The CDR3 region has the DNA TGCGCCAGCAGCCTAGGAACTTCTAACTATGGCAACACCTTC. Translated, it gives CASSLGTSNYGNTF. The chain carries TRBV4-3 and TRBJ1-2; D uncertain. The CDR3 runs to 14 residues. Germline CDR1 and CDR2: LGHNA and YSLEER.

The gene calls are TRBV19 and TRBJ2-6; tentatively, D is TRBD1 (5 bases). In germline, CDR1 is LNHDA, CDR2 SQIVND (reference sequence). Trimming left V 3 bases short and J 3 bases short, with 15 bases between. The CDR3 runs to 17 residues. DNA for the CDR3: TGTGCCAGTAGTATTAGGACACTCCAATTTGGGGCCAACGTCCTGACTTTC. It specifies CASSIRTLQFGANVLTF.

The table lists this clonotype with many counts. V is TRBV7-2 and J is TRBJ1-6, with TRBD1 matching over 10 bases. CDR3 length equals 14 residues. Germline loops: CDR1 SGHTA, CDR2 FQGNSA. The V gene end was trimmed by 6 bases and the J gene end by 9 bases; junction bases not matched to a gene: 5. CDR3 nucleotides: TGTGCCAGCAGTTACCGGACAGGGGGTTCACCCCTCCACTTT. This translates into CASSYRTGGSPLHF.

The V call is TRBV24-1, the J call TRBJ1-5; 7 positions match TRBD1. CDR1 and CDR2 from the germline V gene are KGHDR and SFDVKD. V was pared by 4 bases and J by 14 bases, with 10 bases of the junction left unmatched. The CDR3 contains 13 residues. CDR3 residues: CATSDPGTEAEHF. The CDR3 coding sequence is TGTGCCACCAGTGACCCAGGGACAGAGGCTGAGCATTTT.

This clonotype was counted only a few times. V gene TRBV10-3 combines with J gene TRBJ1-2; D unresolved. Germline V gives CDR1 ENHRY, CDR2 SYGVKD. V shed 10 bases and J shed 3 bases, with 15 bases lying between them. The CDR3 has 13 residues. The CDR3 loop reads CASRANRDYGYTF. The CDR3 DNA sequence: TGTGCCAGCAGAGCAAACCGGGACTATGGCTACACCTTC.

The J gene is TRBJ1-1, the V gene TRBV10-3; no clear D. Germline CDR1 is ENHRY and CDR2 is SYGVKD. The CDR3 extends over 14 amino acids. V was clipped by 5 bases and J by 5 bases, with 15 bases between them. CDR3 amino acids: CAISFDIRWTEAFF. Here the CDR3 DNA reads TGTGCCATCAGTTTCGACATACGGTGGACTGAAGCTTTCTTT.

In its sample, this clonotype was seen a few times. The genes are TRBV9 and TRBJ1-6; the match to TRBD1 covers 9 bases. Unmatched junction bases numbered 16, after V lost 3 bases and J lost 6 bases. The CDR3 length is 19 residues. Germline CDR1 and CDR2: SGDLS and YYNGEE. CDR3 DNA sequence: TGTGCCAGCAGCGCCCCCGAGGACAGGGGATTTCGTGGTAATTCACCCCTCCACTTT. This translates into CASSAPEDRGFRGNSPLHF.

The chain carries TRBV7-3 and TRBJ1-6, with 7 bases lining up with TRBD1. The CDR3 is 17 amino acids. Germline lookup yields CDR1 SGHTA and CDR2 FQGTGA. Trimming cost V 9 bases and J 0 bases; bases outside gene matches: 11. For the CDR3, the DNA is TGTGCCAGTAGTCTCCGACAGGGACTCTCCTATAATTCACCCCTCCACTTT. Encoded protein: CASSLRQGLSYNSPLHF.

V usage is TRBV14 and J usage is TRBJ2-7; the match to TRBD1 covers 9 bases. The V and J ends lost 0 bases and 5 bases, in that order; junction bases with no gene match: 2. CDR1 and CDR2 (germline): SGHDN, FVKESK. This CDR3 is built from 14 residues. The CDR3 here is CASSQEGTGNEQYF. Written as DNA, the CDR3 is TGTGCCAGCAGCCAAGAAGGGACAGGGAACGAGCAGTACTTC.

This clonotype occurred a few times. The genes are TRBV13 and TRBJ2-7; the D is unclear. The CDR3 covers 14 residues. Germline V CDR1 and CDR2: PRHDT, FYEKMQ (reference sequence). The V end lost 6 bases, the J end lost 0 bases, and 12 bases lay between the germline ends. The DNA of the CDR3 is TGTGCCAGCAGTTACTCGCGCGCCTCCTACGAGCAGTACTTC. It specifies CASSYSRASYEQYF.

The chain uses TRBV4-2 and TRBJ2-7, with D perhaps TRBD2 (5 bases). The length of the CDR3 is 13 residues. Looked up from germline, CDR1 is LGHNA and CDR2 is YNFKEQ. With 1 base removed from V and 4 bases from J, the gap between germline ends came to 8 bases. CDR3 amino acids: CASSQGVAYEQYF. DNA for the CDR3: TGTGCCAGCAGCCAAGGGGTAGCGTACGAGCAGTACTTC.

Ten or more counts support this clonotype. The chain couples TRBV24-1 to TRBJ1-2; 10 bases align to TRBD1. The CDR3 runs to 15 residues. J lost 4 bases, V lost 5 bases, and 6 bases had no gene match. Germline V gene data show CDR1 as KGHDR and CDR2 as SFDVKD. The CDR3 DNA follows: TGTGCCACCAGTGCCCCTCGACAGGGGGCCTATGGCTACACCTTC. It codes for CATSAPRQGAYGYTF.

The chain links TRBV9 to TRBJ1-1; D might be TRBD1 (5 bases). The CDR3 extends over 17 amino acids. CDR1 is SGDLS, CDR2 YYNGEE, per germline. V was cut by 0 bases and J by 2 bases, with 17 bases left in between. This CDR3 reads CASSVEEVWGRNTEAFF. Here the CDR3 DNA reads TGTGCCAGCAGCGTAGAGGAGGTTTGGGGACGCAACACTGAAGCTTTCTTT.

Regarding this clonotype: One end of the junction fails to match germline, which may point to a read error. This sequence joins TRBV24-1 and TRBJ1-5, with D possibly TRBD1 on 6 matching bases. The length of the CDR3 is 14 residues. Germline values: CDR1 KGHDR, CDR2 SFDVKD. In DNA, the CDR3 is TGTGCCAGCAGTGAACAGGGATTACGTCAGCCCCAGCATTTT. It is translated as CASSEQGLRQPQHF.

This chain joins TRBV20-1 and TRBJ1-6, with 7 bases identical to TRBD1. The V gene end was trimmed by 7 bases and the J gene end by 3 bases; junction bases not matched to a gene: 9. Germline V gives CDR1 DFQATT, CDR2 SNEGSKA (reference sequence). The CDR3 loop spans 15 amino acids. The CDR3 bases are TGCAGTGTCCCGGGACAGCAAGTCTATAATTCACCCCTCCACTTT. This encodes CSVPGQQVYNSPLHF.

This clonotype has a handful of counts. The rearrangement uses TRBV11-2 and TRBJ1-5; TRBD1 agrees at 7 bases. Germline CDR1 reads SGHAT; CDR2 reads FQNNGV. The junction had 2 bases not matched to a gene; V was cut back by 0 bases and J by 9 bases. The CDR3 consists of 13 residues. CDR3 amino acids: CASSLDRGRPQHF. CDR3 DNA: TGTGCCAGCAGCTTAGATAGGGGGCGGCCCCAGCATTTT.

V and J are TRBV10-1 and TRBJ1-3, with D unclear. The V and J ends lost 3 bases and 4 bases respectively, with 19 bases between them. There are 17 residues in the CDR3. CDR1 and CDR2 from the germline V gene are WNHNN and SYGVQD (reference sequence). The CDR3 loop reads CASSDERTPSFGNTIYF. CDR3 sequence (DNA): TGCGCCAGCAGTGACGAAAGGACCCCCTCTTTCGGAAACACCATATATTTT.